The clone carrying this T cell receptor beta chain was observed many times. Antigen: not known. TCRdb re-called the reads through MiXCR, storing one row per CDR3 protein. The table records 200,000 or so distinct CDR3 sequences, roughly 27% of them present only once. The data belong to a study of T cell repertoires in cytomegalovirus infection. Study summary: CMV infection together with matching HLA type was indicated by public TCR beta signatures. Findings of the study overall: Ex vivo responses were dominated by HLA-C-restricted CMV-specific TCR beta clonotypes. The cumulative frequency of public TCR beta families identified carriers of CMV plus the relevant HLA.

The sequenced material came from PBMCs. This receptor was taken from a human donor in good health (CMV status not recorded). Some clones in this sample may be carry-over from other donors' samples.

The CDR3 DNA reads TGTGCCAGCAGCTCAAGCGGGGGAAACTTCTACAATGAGCAGTTCTTC. This encodes CASSSSGGNFYNEQFF. The gene calls are TRBV7-8 and TRBJ2-1; 8 bases are shared with TRBD2. This CDR3 has 16 amino acids. After removal of 4 bases from V and 3 bases from J, the junction contained 8 bases not matched to a gene. CDR1 SGHVS and CDR2 FQNEAQ come from the germline V gene.